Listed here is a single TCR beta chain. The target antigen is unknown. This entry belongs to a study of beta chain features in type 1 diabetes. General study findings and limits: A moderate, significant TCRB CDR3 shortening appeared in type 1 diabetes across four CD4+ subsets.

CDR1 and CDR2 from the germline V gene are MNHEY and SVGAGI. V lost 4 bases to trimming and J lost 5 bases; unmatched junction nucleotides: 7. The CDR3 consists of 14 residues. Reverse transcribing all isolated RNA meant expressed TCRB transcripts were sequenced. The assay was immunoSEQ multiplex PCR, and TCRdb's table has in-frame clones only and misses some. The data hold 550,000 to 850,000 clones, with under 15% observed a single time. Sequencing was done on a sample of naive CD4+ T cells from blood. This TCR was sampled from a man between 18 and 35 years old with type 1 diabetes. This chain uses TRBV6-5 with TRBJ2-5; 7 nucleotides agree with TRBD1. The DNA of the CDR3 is TGTGCCAGCAGTTCACCGGGACAGAAGGAGACCCAGTACTTC. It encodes CASSSPGQKETQYF.